There are many counts of the clone carrying this TCR beta chain. The data were obtained in a study of neurological immune-mediated disorders. The cDNA was synthesized by means of template-switch 5'RACE, which was carried out with 10-nucleotide random UMIs. TCRdb ran MiXCR on the 5' RACE reads and lists one entry per CDR3 protein. Of roughly 89,000 distinct CDR3 sequences detected, just over 2.5% appear once; the ten largest clones hold roughly 1.2%. Material for sequencing was PBMCs. The sequence was obtained from a woman aged 25-40 years with multiple sclerosis.

The CDR3, as DNA: TGTGCCAGTAGTATAGTGCGGGATGGTCCGGACGAGCAGTACTTC. It yields the protein CASSIVRDGPDEQYF. The genes are TRBV19 and TRBJ2-7; D is possibly TRBD2 (6 bases). V lost 1 base, J lost 5 bases, and 15 bases lay in between. Germline V lookup: CDR1 LNHDA, CDR2 SQIVND (reference sequence). This CDR3 comprises 15 residues.